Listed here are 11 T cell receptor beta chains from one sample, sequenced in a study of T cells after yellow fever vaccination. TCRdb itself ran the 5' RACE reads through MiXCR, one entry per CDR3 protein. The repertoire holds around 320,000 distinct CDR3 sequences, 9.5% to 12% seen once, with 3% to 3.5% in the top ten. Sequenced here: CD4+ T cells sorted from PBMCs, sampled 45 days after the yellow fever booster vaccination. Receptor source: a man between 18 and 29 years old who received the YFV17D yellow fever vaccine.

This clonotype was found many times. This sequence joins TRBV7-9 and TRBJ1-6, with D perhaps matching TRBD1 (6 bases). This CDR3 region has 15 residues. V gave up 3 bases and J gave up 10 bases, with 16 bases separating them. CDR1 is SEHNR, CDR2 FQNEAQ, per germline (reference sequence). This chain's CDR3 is CASSLAGARSSPLHF. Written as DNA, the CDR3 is TGTGCCAGCAGCTTGGCAGGGGCGCGGAGCTCACCCCTCCACTTT.

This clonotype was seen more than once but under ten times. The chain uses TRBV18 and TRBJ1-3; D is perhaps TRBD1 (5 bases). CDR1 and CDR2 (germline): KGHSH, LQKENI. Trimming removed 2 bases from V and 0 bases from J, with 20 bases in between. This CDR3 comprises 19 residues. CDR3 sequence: CASSPGFRGAGLSGNTIYF. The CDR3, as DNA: TGTGCCAGCTCACCAGGATTCCGCGGGGCAGGACTCTCTGGAAACACCATATATTTT.

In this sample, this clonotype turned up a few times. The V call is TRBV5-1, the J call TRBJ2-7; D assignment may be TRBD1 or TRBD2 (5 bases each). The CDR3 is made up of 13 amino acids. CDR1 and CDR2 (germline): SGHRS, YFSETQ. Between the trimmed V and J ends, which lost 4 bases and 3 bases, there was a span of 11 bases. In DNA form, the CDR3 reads TGCGCCAGCAGCGTCGAGGGGAACTACGAGCAGTACTTC. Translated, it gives CASSVEGNYEQYF.

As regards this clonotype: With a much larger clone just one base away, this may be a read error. CDR3 DNA sequence: TGTGCCATCACGGGCCTTTGGGGGCCGAACACCGGGGAGCTGTTTTTT. Protein product: CAITGLWGPNTGELFF. The chain joins TRBV10-3 to TRBJ2-2; D might be TRBD1 (6 bases). The ends were cut back, 7 bases at V and 0 bases at J, with 15 bases in the middle. The length of the CDR3 is 16 residues. The germline V gene encodes CDR1 ENHRY and CDR2 SYGVKD.

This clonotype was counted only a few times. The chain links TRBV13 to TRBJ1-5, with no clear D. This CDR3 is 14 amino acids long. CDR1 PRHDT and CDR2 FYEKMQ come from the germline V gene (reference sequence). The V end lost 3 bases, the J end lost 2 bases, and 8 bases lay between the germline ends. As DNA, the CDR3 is TGTGCCAGCAGCTTGCGCATCCGCAATCAGCCCCAGCATTTT. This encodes CASSLRIRNQPQHF. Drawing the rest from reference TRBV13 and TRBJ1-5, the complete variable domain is AAGVIQSPRHLIKEKRETATLKCYPIPRHDTVYWYQQGPGQDPQFLISFYEKMQSDKGSIPDRFSAQQFSDYHSELNMSSLELGDSALYFCASSLRIRNQPQHFGDGTRLSIL.

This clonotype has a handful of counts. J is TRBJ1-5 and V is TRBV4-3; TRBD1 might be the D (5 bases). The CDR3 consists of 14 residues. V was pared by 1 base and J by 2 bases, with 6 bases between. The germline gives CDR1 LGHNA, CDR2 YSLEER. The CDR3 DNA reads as TGCGCCAGCAGCCAAGGACAGCGCAATCAGCCCCAGCATTTT. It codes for CASSQGQRNQPQHF.

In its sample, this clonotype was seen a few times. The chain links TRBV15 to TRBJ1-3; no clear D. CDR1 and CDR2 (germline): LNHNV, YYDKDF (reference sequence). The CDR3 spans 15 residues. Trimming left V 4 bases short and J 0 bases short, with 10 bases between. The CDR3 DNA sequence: TGTGCCACCAGCATGCTGGCGGGCTCTGGAAACACCATATATTTT. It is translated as CATSMLAGSGNTIYF.

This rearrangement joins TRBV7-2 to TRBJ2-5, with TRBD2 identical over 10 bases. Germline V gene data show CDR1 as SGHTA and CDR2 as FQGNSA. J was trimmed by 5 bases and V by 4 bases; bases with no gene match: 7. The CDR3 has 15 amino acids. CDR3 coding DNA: TGTGCCAGCAGCTGGACTAGCGGCAAGTGGGAGACCCAGTACTTC. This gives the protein CASSWTSGKWETQYF.

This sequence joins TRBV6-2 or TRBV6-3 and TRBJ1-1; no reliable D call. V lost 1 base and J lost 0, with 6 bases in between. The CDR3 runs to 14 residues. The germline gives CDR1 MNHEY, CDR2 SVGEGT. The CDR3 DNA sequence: TGTGCCAGCAGTTACTGGGTCATGAACACTGAAGCTTTCTTT. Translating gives CASSYWVMNTEAFF.

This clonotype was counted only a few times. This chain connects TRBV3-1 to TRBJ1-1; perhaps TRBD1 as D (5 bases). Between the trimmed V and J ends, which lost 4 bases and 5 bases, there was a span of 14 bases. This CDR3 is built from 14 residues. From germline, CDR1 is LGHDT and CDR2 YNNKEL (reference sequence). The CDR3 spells CASSLLLGGTEAFF. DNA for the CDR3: TGTGCCAGCAGCCTTCTTTTGGGGGGAACTGAAGCTTTCTTT.

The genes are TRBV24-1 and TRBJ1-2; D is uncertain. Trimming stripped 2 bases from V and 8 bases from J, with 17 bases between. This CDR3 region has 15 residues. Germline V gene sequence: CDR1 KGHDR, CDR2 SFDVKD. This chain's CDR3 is CATSDSRTGPSGYTF. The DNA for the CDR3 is TGTGCCACCAGTGATTCCCGGACGGGCCCCTCCGGCTACACCTTC.